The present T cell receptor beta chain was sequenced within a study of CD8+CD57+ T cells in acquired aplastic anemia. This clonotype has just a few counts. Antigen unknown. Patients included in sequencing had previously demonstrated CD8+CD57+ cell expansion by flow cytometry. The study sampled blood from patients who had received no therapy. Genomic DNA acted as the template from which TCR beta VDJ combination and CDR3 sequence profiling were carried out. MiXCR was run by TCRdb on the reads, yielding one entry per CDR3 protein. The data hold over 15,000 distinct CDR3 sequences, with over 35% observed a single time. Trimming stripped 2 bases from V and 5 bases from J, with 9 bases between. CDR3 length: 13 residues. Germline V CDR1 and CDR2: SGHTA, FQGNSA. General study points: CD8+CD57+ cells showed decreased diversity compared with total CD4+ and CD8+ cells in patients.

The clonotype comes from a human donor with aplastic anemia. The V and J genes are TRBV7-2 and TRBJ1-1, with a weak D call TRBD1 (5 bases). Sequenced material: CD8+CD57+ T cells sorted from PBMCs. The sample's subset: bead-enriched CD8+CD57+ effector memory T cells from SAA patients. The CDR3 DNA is TGTGCCAGCAGCTTACAGGGATCTACTGAAGCTTTCTTT. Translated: CASSLQGSTEAFF.